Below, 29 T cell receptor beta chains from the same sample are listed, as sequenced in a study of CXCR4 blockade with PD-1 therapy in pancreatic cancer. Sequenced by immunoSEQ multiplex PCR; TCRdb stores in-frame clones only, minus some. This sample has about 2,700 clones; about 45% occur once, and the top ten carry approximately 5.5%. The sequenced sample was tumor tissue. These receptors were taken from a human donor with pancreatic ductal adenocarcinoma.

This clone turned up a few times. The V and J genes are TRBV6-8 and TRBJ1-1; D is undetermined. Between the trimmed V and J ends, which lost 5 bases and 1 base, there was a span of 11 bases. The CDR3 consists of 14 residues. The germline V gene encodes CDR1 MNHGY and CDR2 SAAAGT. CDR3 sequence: CASSVGLTNTEAFF. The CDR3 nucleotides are TGTGCCAGCAGTGTTGGGCTAACGAACACTGAAGCTTTCTTT.

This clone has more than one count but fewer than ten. The CDR3 loop reads CASSQGPGGDYEQYF. The CDR3 nucleotides read TGCGCCAGCAGCCAAGGTCCAGGGGGGGACTACGAGCAGTACTTC. The chain carries TRBV1 and TRBJ2-7. TRBV1 is a recognized pseudogene. The CDR3 has 15 residues.

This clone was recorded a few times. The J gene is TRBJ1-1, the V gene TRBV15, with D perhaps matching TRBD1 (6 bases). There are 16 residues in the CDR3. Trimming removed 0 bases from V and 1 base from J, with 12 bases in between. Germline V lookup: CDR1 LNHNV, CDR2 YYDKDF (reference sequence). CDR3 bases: TGTGCCACCAGCAGAGATAAGACAGGATCGAACACTGAAGCTTTCTTT. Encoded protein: CATSRDKTGSNTEAFF.

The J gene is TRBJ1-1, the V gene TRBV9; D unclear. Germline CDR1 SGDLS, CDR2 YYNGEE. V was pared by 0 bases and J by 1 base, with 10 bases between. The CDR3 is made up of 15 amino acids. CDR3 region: CASSVEDLGNTEAFF. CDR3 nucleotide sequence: TGTGCCAGCAGCGTAGAGGACCTGGGGAACACTGAAGCTTTCTTT.

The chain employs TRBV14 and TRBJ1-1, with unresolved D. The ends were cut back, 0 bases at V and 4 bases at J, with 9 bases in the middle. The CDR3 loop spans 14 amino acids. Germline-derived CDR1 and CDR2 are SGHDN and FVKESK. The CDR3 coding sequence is TGTGCCAGCAGCCAAGACTCTGGGGTCACTGAAGCTTTCTTT. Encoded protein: CASSQDSGVTEAFF.

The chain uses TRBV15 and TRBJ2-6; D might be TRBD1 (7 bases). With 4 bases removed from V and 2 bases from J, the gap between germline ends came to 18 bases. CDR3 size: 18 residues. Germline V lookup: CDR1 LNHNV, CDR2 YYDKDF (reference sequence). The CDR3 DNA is TGTGCCACCAGCATCGGGTCGGAGGGGGCGGCTGGGGCCAACGTCCTGACTTTC. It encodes CATSIGSEGAAGANVLTF.

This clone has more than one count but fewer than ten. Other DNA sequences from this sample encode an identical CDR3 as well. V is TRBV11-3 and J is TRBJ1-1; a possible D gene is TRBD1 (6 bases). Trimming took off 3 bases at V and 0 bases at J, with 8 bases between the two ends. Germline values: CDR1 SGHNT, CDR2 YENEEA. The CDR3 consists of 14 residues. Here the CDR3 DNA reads TGTGCCAGCAGCTTCGGACAGCTGAACACTGAAGCTTTCTTT. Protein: CASSFGQLNTEAFF.

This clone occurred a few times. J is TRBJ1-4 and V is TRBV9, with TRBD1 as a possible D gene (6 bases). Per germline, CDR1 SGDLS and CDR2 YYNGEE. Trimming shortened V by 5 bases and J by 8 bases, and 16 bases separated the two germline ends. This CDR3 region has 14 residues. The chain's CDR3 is CASSEGGKGEKLFF. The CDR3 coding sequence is TGTGCCAGCAGTGAAGGGGGTAAAGGAGAAAAACTGTTTTTT.

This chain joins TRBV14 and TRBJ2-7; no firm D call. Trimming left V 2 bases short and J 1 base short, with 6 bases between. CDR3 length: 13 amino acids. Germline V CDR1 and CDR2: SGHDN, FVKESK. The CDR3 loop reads CASSQHLSYEQYF. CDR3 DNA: TGTGCCAGCAGCCAACACCTTTCCTACGAGCAGTACTTC.

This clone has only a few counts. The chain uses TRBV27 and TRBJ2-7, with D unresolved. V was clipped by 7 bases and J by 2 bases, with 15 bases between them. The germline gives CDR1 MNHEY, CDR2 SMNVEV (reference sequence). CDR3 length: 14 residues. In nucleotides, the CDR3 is TGTGCCAGCAACCAGCACAAACCTCCCTACGAGCAGTACTTC. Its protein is CASNQHKPPYEQYF.

The CDR3 loop is CAWRYRGWDTEAFF. For the CDR3, the DNA is TGTGCCTGGAGGTACAGGGGTTGGGACACTGAAGCTTTCTTT. The chain joins TRBV30 to TRBJ1-1, with 7 bases that match TRBD1. The CDR3 consists of 14 residues. CDR1 and CDR2 from the germline V gene are GTSNPN and SVGIG (reference sequence). V lost 3 bases to trimming and J lost 3 bases; unmatched junction nucleotides: 7.

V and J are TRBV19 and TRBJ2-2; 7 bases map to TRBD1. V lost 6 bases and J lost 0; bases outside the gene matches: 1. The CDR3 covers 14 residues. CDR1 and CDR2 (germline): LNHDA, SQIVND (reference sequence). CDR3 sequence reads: CASRDRPNTGELFF. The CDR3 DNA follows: TGTGCCAGTAGGGACAGGCCGAACACCGGGGAGCTGTTTTTT.

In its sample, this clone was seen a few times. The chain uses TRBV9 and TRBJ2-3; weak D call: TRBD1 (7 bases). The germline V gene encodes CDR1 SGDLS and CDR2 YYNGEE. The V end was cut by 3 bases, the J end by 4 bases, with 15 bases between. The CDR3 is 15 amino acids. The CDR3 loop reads CASSASARGADTQYF. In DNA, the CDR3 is TGTGCCAGCAGCGCCAGCGCCAGGGGGGCAGATACGCAGTATTTT.

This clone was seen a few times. The CDR3 is CASHSPEQGLYEQYF. In DNA form, the CDR3 reads TGTGCCTCCCATAGTCCAGAACAGGGGTTATACGAGCAGTACTTC. V and J are TRBV12-2 and TRBJ2-7; no DNA check was done on the table's D call, TRBD1. TRBV12-2 has pseudogene status. The CDR3 has 15 residues.

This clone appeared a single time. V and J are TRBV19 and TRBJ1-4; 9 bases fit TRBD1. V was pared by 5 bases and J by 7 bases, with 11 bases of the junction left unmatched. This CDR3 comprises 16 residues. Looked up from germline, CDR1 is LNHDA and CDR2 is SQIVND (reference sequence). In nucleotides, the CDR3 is TGTGCCAGTAGTCTTCAGGCGACAGGGGGACTTGAAAAACTGTTTTTT. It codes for CASSLQATGGLEKLFF.

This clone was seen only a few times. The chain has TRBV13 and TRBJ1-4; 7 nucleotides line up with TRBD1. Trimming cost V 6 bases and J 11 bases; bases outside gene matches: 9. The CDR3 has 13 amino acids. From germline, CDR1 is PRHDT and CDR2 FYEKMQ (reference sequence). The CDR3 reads CASSVGRGDKLFF. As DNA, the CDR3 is TGTGCCAGCAGTGTGGGCAGGGGGGATAAACTGTTTTTT.

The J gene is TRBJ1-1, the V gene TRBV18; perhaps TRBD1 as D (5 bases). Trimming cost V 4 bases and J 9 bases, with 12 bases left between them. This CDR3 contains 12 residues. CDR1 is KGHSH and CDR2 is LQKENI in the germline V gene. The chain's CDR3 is CASSRGPSQAFF. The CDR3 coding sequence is TGTGCCAGCTCACGGGGACCTTCCCAAGCTTTCTTT.

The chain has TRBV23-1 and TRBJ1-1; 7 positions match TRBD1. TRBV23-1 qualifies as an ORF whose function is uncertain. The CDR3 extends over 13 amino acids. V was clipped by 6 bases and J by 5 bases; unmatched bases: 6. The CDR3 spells CASSQIQGTEAFF. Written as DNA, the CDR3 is TGCGCCAGCAGCCAGATACAGGGGACTGAAGCTTTCTTT.

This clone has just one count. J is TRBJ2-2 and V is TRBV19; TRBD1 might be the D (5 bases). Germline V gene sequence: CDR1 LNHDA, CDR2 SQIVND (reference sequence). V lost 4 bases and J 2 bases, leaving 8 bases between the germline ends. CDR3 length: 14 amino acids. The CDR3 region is CASSTTVNTGELFF. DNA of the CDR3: TGTGCCAGTAGTACGACAGTAAACACCGGGGAGCTGTTTTTT.

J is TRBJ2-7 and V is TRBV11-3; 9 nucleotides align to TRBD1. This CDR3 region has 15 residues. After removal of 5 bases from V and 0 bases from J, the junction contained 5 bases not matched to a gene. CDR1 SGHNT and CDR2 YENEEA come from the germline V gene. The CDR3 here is CASSRTGESSYEQYF. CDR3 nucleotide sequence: TGTGCCAGCAGCCGGACAGGGGAGAGCTCCTACGAGCAGTACTTC.

The chain's CDR3 is CASTYSDTEAFF. The CDR3 DNA is TGTGCCAGCACCTACAGCGACACTGAAGCTTTCTTT. This chain connects TRBV6-8 to TRBJ1-1; D gene unclear. CDR1 and CDR2 from the germline V gene are MNHGY and SAAAGT. The CDR3 has 12 amino acids. The V and J ends lost 7 bases and 3 bases respectively, with 9 bases between them.

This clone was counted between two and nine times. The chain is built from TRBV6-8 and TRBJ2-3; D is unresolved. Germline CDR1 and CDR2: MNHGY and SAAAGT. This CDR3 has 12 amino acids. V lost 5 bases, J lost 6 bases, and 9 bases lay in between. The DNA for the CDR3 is TGTGCCAGCAGTGCCCCCTCCGATACGCAGTATTTT. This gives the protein CASSAPSDTQYF.

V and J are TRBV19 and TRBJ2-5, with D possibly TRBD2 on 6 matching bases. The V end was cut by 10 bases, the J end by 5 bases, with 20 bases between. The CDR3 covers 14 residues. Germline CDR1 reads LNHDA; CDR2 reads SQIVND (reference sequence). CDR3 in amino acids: CATTGDSRRETQYF. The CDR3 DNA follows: TGTGCCACAACCGGGGACTCCCGTCGGGAGACCCAGTACTTC.

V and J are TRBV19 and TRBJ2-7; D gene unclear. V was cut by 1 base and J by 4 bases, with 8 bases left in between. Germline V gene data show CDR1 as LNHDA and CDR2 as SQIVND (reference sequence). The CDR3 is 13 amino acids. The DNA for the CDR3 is TGTGCCAGTAGTATAGGTACGGAATACGAGCAGTACTTC. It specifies CASSIGTEYEQYF.

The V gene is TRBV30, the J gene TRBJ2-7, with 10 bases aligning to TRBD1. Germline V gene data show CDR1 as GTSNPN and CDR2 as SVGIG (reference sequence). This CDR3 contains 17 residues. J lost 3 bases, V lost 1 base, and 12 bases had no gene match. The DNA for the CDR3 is TGTGCCTGGAGTGCCCCCCTCGGCGGGACAGGGGTCTACGAGCAGTACTTC. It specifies CAWSAPLGGTGVYEQYF. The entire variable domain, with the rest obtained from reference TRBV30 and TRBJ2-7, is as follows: SQTIHQWPATLVQPVGSPLSLECTVEGTSNPNLYWYRQAAGRGLQLLFYSVGIGQISSEVPQNLSASRPQDRQFILSSKKLLLSDSGFYLCAWSAPLGGTGVYEQYFGPGTRLTVT.

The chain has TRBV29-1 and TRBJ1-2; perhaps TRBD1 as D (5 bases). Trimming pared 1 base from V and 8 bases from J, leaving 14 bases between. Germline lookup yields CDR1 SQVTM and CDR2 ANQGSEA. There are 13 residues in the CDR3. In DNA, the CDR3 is TGCAGCGTTGAAGGCGGGTTGGGGGACGGCTACACCTTC. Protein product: CSVEGGLGDGYTF. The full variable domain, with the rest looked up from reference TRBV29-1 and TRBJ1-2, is SAVISQKPSRDICQRGTSLTIQCQVDSQVTMMFWYRQQPGQSLTLIATANQGSEATYESGFVIDKFPISRPNLTFSTLTVSNMSPEDSSIYLCSVEGGLGDGYTFGSGTRLTVV.

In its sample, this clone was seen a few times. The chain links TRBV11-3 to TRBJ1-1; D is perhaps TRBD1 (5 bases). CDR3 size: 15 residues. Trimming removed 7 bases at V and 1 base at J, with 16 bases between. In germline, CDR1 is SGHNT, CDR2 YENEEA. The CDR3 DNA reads TGTGCCAGCAACCCCGACAGTGGGGGGAACACTGAAGCTTTCTTT. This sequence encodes CASNPDSGGNTEAFF.

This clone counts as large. The CDR3 region has the DNA TGCGCCAGCAGCCTCCTTAGCTCGGGGGCCAACGTCCTGACTTTC. Encoded protein: CASSLLSSGANVLTF. The V and J genes are TRBV4-1 and TRBJ2-6, with D uncertain. Germline V gene data show CDR1 as MGHRA and CDR2 as YSYEKL. Deletions cut 4 bases from V and 4 bases from J, with 11 bases between. CDR3 length equals 15 residues.

The CDR3 spells CASLGLASPDTQYF. The CDR3, as DNA: TGTGCCAGCCTAGGACTAGCCTCCCCAGATACGCAGTATTTT. The chain links TRBV2 to TRBJ2-3; 8 bases map to TRBD2. Trimming cost V 8 bases and J 4 bases; bases outside gene matches: 8. The CDR3 runs to 14 residues. The germline CDR1 and CDR2 sequences are SNHLY and FYNNEI.